This is a list of T cell receptor beta chains from one sample in a study of patients and donors after allogeneic stem cell transplantation. One entry per CDR3 protein, called by TCRdb with MiXCR from the RT-PCR reads. The sample yields some 92,000 distinct CDR3 sequences, roughly 52% seen once. Sequenced input: blood, either unsorted or a sorted T cell fraction (not recorded which). The receptors stem from a human donor who was either an allogeneic HSCT recipient or a stem cell or donor lymphocyte infusion donor (not recorded which). It is not recorded whose cells these are; they may come from a transplant donor. CDR3s include the opening cysteine and the closing phenylalanine or tryptophan. A D gene is named only where the DNA matches it firmly. Size is stated for part of the rows, as once, few or many counts, or as a class when the clone is expanded.

>-|TRBJ1-5|TRBV7-8|-
CASSLYGRGEQPQHF
TGTGCCAGCAGCTTATACGGCAGGGGCGAGCAGCCCCAGCATTTT
>-|TRBJ1-2|TRBV28|-
CASTLGINYGYTF
TGTGCCAGCACCCTTGGCATAAACTATGGCTACACCTTC
>TRBD2|TRBJ2-1|TRBV5-6|-
CASSPTSGGYNEQFF
TGTGCCAGCAGCCCGACTAGCGGGGGATACAATGAGCAGTTCTTC
>-|TRBJ1-5|TRBV28|few
CASRGMGNQPQHF
TGTGCCAGCAGGGGAATGGGCAATCAGCCCCAGCATTTT
>-|TRBJ1-1|TRBV7-3|-
CASSLRPGPNTEAFF
TGTGCCAGCAGCTTACGGCCAGGCCCGAACACTGAAGCTTTCTTT
>-|TRBJ1-5|TRBV5-1|-
CASREWAGADQPQHF
TGCGCCAGCAGGGAGTGGGCAGGGGCGGATCAGCCCCAGCATTTT
>-|TRBJ1-1|TRBV7-3|-
CASSPPEVKTAFF
TGTGCCAGCAGCCCCCCCGAGGTAAAAACGGCTTTCTTT
>-|TRBJ1-4|TRBV19|few
CASKTKAMVEKLFF
TGTGCCAGTAAAACGAAGGCTATGGTCGAAAAACTGTTTTTT
>-|TRBJ1-5|TRBV3-2|few
CASSHKEARNQPQHF
TGTGCCAGCAGCCATAAGGAGGCACGCAATCAGCCCCAGCATTTT
>-|TRBJ2-7|TRBV20-1|once
CSARRWRTSYEQYF
TGCAGTGCTAGAAGGTGGAGAACATCATACGAGCAGTACTTC
>-|TRBJ1-1|TRBV9|-
CASSVDSTAEAFF
TGTGCCAGCAGCGTAGACAGTACGGCTGAAGCTTTCTTT
>TRBD2|TRBJ2-3|TRBV5-1|few
CASSFSRTRTDTQYF
TGCGCCAGCAGCTTCTCTAGGACTAGAACAGATACGCAGTATTTT
>-|TRBJ1-2|TRBV7-8|-
CASSARGIYGYTF
TGTGCCAGCAGCGCGAGGGGGATCTATGGCTACACCTTC
>-|TRBJ1-1|TRBV6-5|-
CASSYSWGYMNTEAFF
TGTGCCAGCAGTTACTCCTGGGGATACATGAACACTGAAGCTTTCTTT
>-|TRBJ1-2|TRBV6-2/TRBV6-3|few
CASSWTNYGYTF
TGTGCCAGCAGTTGGACTAACTATGGCTACACCTTC
>-|TRBJ1-2|TRBV4-3|-
CASSQDLQVRDGYTF
TGCGCCAGCAGCCAAGATTTACAGGTACGGGATGGCTACACCTTC
>-|TRBJ1-4|TRBV5-1|few
CASSLAYETSKLFF
TGCGCCAGCAGCTTGGCCTATGAGACATCGAAACTGTTTTTT
>-|TRBJ1-5|TRBV27|few
CASRITGGNQPQHF
TGTGCCAGCAGAATTACGGGGGGCAATCAGCCCCAGCATTTT
>-|TRBJ1-5|TRBV28|-
CASSSRETQHF
TGTGCCAGCAGTTCCCGGGAGACCCAGCATTTT
>-|TRBJ1-6|TRBV27|few
CASSRRVENSSPLHF
TGTGCCAGCAGCCGCAGGGTAGAGAATAGTTCACCCCTCCACTTT
>-|TRBJ1-2|TRBV5-6|-
CASSLFGAGDYGYSF
TGTGCCAGCAGCTTGTTTGGGGCGGGGGACTATGGCTACAGCTTC
>-|TRBJ1-4|TRBV5-5|few
CASSLLTNEKLFF
TGTGCCAGCAGCTTATTAACTAATGAAAAACTGTTTTTT
>-|TRBJ1-1|TRBV29-1|few
CSVRTPHSTEAFF
TGCAGCGTTAGAACACCCCACTCCACTGAAGCTTTCTTT
>-|TRBJ1-5|TRBV5-1|few
CASSLDSLSQPQHF
TGCGCCAGCAGCTTGGACAGTCTATCCCAGCCCCAGCATTTT
>TRBD1|TRBJ1-5|TRBV20-1|-
CSAGTGEYSNQPQHF
TGCAGTGCTGGGACAGGAGAATATAGCAATCAGCCCCAGCATTTT
>-|TRBJ1-2|TRBV7-3|-
CASSLYSGYGYTF
TGTGCCAGCAGCTTATATTCAGGGTACGGCTACACCTTC
>-|TRBJ2-3|TRBV29-1|-
CSVGVQGSAVDTQYF
TGCAGCGTTGGGGTCCAGGGTTCGGCAGTGGATACGCAGTATTTT
>-|TRBJ2-5|TRBV6-5|-
CASSYVVSQETQYF
TGTGCCAGCAGTTACGTCGTCAGCCAAGAGACCCAGTACTTC
>-|TRBJ2-3|TRBV4-3|once
CASSQAGRGKTDTQYF
TGCGCCAGCAGCCAAGCGGGCAGGGGAAAGACAGATACGCAGTATTTT
>TRBD2|TRBJ2-1|TRBV3-1|once
CASSQEWLAGNNEQFF
TGTGCCAGCAGCCAAGAGTGGCTAGCGGGCAACAATGAGCAGTTCTTC
>-|TRBJ1-2|TRBV12-3/TRBV12-4|-
CASSLEENYGYTF
TGTGCCAGCAGTTTGGAGGAAAACTATGGCTACACCTTC
>TRBD1|TRBJ1-6|TRBV12-3/TRBV12-4|few
CASSFDRGSRNSPLHF
TGTGCCAGCAGTTTCGACAGGGGTAGTAGGAATTCACCCCTCCACTTT
>-|TRBJ1-5|TRBV29-1|-
CSVEEAGTGQPQHF
TGCAGCGTTGAAGAGGCAGGGACGGGGCAGCCCCAGCATTTT
>-|TRBJ1-4|TRBV5-1|-
CASSQPATNEKLFF
TGCGCCAGCTCTCAGCCTGCAACTAATGAAAAACTGTTTTTT
>-|TRBJ2-2|TRBV20-1|-
CSASDFSLGELFF
TGCAGTGCTAGTGACTTTTCCTTGGGGGAGCTGTTTTTT
>-|TRBJ1-2|TRBV7-2|few
CASSSPQGYNYGYTF
TGTGCCAGCAGCTCCCCACAGGGATACAACTATGGCTACACCTTC
>-|TRBJ1-5|TRBV6-5|-
CASSSWTNQPQHF
TGTGCCAGCAGTTCCTGGACAAATCAGCCCCAGCATTTT
>-|TRBJ1-3|TRBV4-3|-
CASSQGTAADTIYF
TGCGCCAGCAGCCAAGGGACCGCCGCGGACACCATATATTTT
>TRBD1|TRBJ1-2|TRBV27|-
CASSIQGVGYGYTF
TGTGCCAGCAGTATTCAGGGGGTCGGCTATGGCTACACCTTC
>-|TRBJ1-1|TRBV29-1|few
CSVSTVNTEAFF
TGCAGCGTCTCGACCGTGAACACTGAAGCTTTCTTT
>-|TRBJ1-1|TRBV20-1|-
CSARLQGNTEAFF
TGCAGTGCTAGACTTCAGGGGAACACTGAAGCTTTCTTT
>-|TRBJ1-1|TRBV18|-
CASSPAGAAAEAFF
TGTGCCAGCTCACCGGCAGGGGCTGCCGCTGAAGCTTTCTTT